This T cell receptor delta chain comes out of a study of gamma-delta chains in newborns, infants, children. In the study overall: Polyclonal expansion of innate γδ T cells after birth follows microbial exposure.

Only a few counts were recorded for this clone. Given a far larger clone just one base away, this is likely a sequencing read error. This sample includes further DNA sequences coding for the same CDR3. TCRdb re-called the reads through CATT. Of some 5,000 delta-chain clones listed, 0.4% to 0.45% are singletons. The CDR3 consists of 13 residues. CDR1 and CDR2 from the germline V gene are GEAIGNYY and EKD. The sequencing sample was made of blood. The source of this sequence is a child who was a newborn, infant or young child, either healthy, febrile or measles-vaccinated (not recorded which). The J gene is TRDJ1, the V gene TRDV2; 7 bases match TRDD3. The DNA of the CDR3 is TGCGCCTGTGACACCTGGGGGACCGATAAACTCATCTTT. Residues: CACDTWGTDKLIF.